Listed below are T cell receptor beta chains from one sample, sequenced in a study of blood T cell repertoires in COVID-19. TCRdb's copy holds only in-frame clones and misses some; the assay was immunoSEQ multiplex PCR. Of around 63,000 clones listed, approximately 80% are singletons. Sequencing was done on a sample of peripheral blood. These receptors originate from a man between 60 and 70 years old with acute or convalescent COVID-19. The CDR3 runs from the conserved cysteine through the conserved F or W. The D gene is left open where the match is weak. The size field is filled for only some rows; it gives once, few, many or a size class.

v_gene	abundance	j_gene	d_gene	CDR3nt	CDR3aa
TRBV6-5	.	TRBJ2-1	TRBD2	TGTGCTACGGCAGCGGGGAACTCCTACAATGAGCAGTTCTTC	CATAAGNSYNEQFF
TRBV15	.	TRBJ2-7	.	TGTGCCACCAGCGGGCTGGGGGGACCCTACGAGCAGTACTTC	CATSGLGGPYEQYF
TRBV12-3/TRBV12-4	once	TRBJ1-6	.	TGTGCCAGCAGGCCCCCCCGGAATTCACCCCTCCACTTT	CASRPPRNSPLHF
TRBV27	.	TRBJ1-3	.	TGTGCCAGCCGTTTGCGGGGAGAATCTGGAAACACCATATATTTT	CASRLRGESGNTIYF
TRBV6-5	once	TRBJ2-2	.	TGTGCCACCTCGGCTGGGCAGCCGAACACCGGGGAGCTGTTTTTT	CATSAGQPNTGELFF
TRBV27	few	TRBJ2-7	TRBD2	TGTGCCAGCAGTTTACGGACTAGCTACGAGCAGTACTTC	CASSLRTSYEQYF
TRBV19	.	TRBJ1-2	TRBD1	TGTGCCAGTACCTTGACAGGGTCCTATGGCTACACCTTC	CASTLTGSYGYTF
TRBV5-8	.	TRBJ2-5	TRBD2	TGTGCCAGCAATCCTAGCGGGGGGGAATCAGAGACCCAGTACTTC	CASNPSGGESETQYF
TRBV6-5	.	TRBJ1-1	.	TGTGCCAGCAGTTACACAAGACAGATCATGAACACTGAAGCTTTCTTT	CASSYTRQIMNTEAFF
TRBV18	.	TRBJ2-4	TRBD1	TGTGCCAGCTCACCAGCTCCGGGACAGAGATTAGCCAAAAACATTCAGTACTTC	CASSPAPGQRLAKNIQYF
TRBV5-1	.	TRBJ1-1	.	TGCGCCAGCAGCTTGGACGGGTCCATTTCTGAAGCTTTCTTT	CASSLDGSISEAFF
TRBV6-5	.	TRBJ1-5	.	TGTGCCAGCACCCCTCTACAGACCAATCAGCCCCAGCATTTT	CASTPLQTNQPQHF
TRBV21-1	.	TRBJ1-5	.	TGTGCCAGCAGCGGACAGGGGGCAGGCAATCAGCCCCAGCATTTT	CASSGQGAGNQPQHF
TRBV5-1	few	TRBJ2-7	.	TGCGCCAGCAGAACACACTCCTACGAGCAGTACTTC	CASRTHSYEQYF
TRBV6-2/TRBV6-3	once	TRBJ2-2	TRBD2	TGTGCCAGCAGTTTGAGCTTGACTAGCCACACCGGGGAGCTGTTTTTT	CASSLSLTSHTGELFF
TRBV10-3	.	TRBJ2-1	.	TGTGCCATCAGCCACAGGGCCAATGAGCAGTTCTTC	CAISHRANEQFF
TRBV2	.	TRBJ1-5	.	TGTGCCAGCAGTGCCAGGGCCGGCAATCAGCCCCAGCATTTT	CASSARAGNQPQHF
TRBV6-6	.	TRBJ1-5	.	TGTGCCAGCAGTTACCTTAGCAATCAGCCCCAGCATTTT	CASSYLSNQPQHF
TRBV11-2	.	TRBJ1-4	.	TGTGCCACCGCCGTGGGAGTTAATGAAAAACTGTTTTTT	CATAVGVNEKLFF
TRBV11-1	few	TRBJ2-4	TRBD1	TGTGCCAGCAGCTTAGATCCGGGACAGGGCTTGAACATTCAGTACTTC	CASSLDPGQGLNIQYF
TRBV5-1	.	TRBJ2-3	TRBD2	TGCGCCAGCAGCTTACCAGCGGGGAGCACAGATACGCAGTATTTT	CASSLPAGSTDTQYF
TRBV7-2	once	TRBJ2-7	.	TGTGCCAGCAGTGGACAGTGGACCTACGAGCAGTACTTC	CASSGQWTYEQYF